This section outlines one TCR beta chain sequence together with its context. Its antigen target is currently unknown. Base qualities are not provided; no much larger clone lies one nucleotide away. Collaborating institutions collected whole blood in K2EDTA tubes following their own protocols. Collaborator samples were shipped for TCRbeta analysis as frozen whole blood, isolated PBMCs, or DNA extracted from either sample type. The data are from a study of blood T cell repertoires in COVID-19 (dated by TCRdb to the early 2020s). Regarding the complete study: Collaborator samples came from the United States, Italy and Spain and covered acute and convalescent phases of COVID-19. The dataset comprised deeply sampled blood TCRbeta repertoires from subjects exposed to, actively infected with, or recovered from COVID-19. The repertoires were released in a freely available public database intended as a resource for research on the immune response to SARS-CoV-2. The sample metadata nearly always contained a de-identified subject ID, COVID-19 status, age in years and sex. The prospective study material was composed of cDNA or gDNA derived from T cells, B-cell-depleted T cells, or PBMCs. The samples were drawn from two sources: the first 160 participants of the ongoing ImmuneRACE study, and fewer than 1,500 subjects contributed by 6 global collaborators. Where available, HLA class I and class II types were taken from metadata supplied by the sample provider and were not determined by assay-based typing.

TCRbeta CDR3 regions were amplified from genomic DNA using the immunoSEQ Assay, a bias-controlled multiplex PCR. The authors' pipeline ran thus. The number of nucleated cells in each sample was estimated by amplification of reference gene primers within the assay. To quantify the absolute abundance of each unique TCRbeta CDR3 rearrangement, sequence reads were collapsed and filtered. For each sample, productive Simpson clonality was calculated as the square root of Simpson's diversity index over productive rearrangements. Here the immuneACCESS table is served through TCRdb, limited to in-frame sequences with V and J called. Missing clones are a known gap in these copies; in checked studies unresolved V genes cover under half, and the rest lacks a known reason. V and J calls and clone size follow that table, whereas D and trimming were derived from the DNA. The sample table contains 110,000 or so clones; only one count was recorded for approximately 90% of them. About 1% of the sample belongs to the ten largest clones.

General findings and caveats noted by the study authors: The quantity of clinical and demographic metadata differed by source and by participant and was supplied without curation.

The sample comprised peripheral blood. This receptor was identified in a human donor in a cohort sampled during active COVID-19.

The CDR3 region has the sequence CASSPGNTDTQYF. The base sequence is TGTGCCAGTAGTCCCGGGAACACAGATACGCAGTATTTT. The rearrangement joined TRBV19 to TRBJ2-3; TRBD2 is perhaps the D gene, given 5 matching bases. The CDR3 spans 13 residues, from the cysteine through the phenylalanine. CDR3 DNA is the only sequence kept; it has 39 bases, read in frame from the first base. In the germline V gene (reference sequence), CDR1 corresponds to LNHDA and CDR2 to SQIVND. V gives up 5 bases and J gives up 2 bases, and the segment between their germline ends measures 8 bases.